This paragraph reports one TCR beta chain. The specificity of this receptor is unknown. One base away there is no much larger clone; base qualities are not given. Via the germline V gene (reference sequence), CDR1 is MNHNY and CDR2 SVGAGI. V and J are trimmed by 6 bases and 5 bases, and the gene matches miss 8 bases of the junction. Taken from cysteine to phenylalanine, the CDR3 has 15 residues. CDR3 DNA only is kept here, 45 bases in frame from base 1. This entry comes from a study of blood T cell repertoires in COVID-19 (dated by TCRdb to 2019 to 2021). Looking at the study overall: Samples covering the acute and convalescent phases of COVID-19 were provided by collaborators in the United States, Italy and Spain. The prospective study material was composed of cDNA or gDNA derived from T cells, B-cell-depleted T cells, or PBMCs. Deeply sampled blood TCRbeta repertoires from subjects exposed to, actively infected with, or recovered from COVID-19 were included in the dataset. The repertoires were made available in a free public database intended to serve as a resource for research on the immune response to SARS-CoV-2. The samples were drawn from the first 160 participants of the ongoing ImmuneRACE study and from 950 to 1,500 subjects provided by 6 global collaborators. The sample metadata nearly always contained a de-identified subject ID, COVID-19 status, age in years and sex. Where available, HLA class I and class II types were taken from metadata supplied by the sample provider and were not determined by assay-based typing.

One collaborating source in Seattle enrolled patients during active infection and followed them longitudinally through the course of disease. Collaborating institutions collected whole blood in K2EDTA tubes following their own protocols. For TCRbeta analysis, collaborators shipped samples in one of three forms: frozen whole blood, isolated PBMCs, or DNA extracted from either of those sample types. Paper-wide results and their limitations: The quantity of clinical and demographic metadata differed by source and by participant and was supplied without curation.

TCRbeta CDR3 regions were amplified from genomic DNA using the immunoSEQ Assay, a bias-controlled multiplex PCR. In the source study's methods: The number of nucleated cells in each sample was estimated from the amplification of reference gene primers within the assay. Sequence reads were collapsed and filtered to measure the absolute abundance of every unique TCRbeta CDR3 rearrangement. For each sample, productive Simpson clonality was calculated as the square root of Simpson's diversity index over productive rearrangements. As stored in TCRdb, this immuneACCESS dataset retains in-frame rearrangements with V and J assigned. A fraction of the clones does not appear; measured against another copy, unresolved V genes explain less than half of the discrepancy, and the remainder lacks a known reason. The V and J calls and clone size were taken over from that table, and D and trimming were inferred from the DNA. The sample yields 300,000 to 400,000 clones; about 90% were counted once. About 2.3% of the sample belongs to the ten largest clones.

The sequenced material came from peripheral blood. The receptor was derived from a woman aged 55-69 years with COVID-19, enrolled during active disease. In this chain, TRBV6-6 is recombined with TRBJ2-7, with TRBD1 identical over 12 junction bases. For the CDR3, the sequence is CASRSRGQGANEQYF. The DNA reads as follows: TGTGCCAGCAGATCCCGGGGACAGGGGGCCAACGAGCAGTACTTC.